The rows below give T cell receptor beta chains drawn from one sample of a study of technical replicates of blood from four donors. The data were produced by immunoSEQ multiplex PCR, yet TCRdb's version contains in-frame clones alone and is incomplete. This sample has tens of thousands of clones, with approximately 97% found just once. Sequenced material: T cells isolated from PBMCs. The receptors come from a human donor in good health. Each CDR3 is given with its conserved first and last residue. Fields, in order: clone size, V gene, D gene, J gene, CDR3 protein, CDR3 DNA. A D gene is named only where the DNA matches it firmly. Not every row has a clone size; where given, it reads once, few, many or a size class.

-	TRBV19	TRBD1	TRBJ2-5	CASTNRGSETQYF	TGTGCCAGTACCAACAGGGGATCGGAGACCCAGTACTTC
-	TRBV7-9	TRBD2	TRBJ2-3	CASSLIRGSTDTQYF	TGTGCCAGCAGCTTAATTCGCGGGAGTACAGATACGCAGTATTTT
-	TRBV30	-	TRBJ1-2	CAWSPNIIYGYTF	TGTGCCTGGAGTCCGAACATCATCTATGGCTACACCTTC
-	TRBV25-1	TRBD1	TRBJ2-1	CASSEAGGSGSYNEQFF	TGTGCCAGCAGTGAAGCAGGGGGTTCGGGGTCCTACAATGAGCAGTTCTTC
once	TRBV6-1	TRBD1	TRBJ2-1	CASSGIPGQRYNEQFF	TGTGCCAGCAGTGGAATCCCGGGACAGAGATACAATGAGCAGTTCTTC
-	TRBV4-1	TRBD2	TRBJ2-7	CASSQDEGGLVSSGSYEQYF	TGCGCCAGCAGCCAAGATGAGGGAGGGCTTGTATCTAGTGGTTCCTACGAGCAGTACTTC
-	TRBV28	-	TRBJ1-2	CASSQQGFGNGYTF	TGTGCCAGCAGTCAACAGGGATTCGGCAATGGCTACACCTTC
-	TRBV7-9	-	TRBJ2-3	CASTNSNTDTQYF	TGTGCCAGCACGAACAGCAACACAGATACGCAGTATTTT
once	TRBV6-5	TRBD1	TRBJ2-7	CASSSLQGASYEQYF	TGTGCCAGCAGTTCTTTACAGGGGGCCTCCTACGAGCAGTACTTC
once	TRBV14	-	TRBJ2-1	CASSQQLVDEQFF	TGTGCCAGCAGCCAACAACTAGTGGATGAGCAGTTCTTC
-	TRBV5-1	TRBD1	TRBJ2-1	CASSLRQGALDEQFF	TGCGCCAGCAGCTTGCGACAGGGGGCCCTCGATGAGCAGTTCTTC
-	TRBV25-1	-	TRBJ1-2	CASRQGSYGYTF	TGTGCCAGCAGACAGGGTTCCTATGGCTACACCTTC
-	TRBV6-5	TRBD1	TRBJ2-2	CASRKGTGRVGELFF	TGTGCCAGCAGGAAGGGGACAGGGAGGGTCGGGGAGCTGTTTTTT
-	TRBV11-1	-	TRBJ2-7	CASSPLGGYEQYF	TGTGCCAGCAGCCCCCTAGGTGGATACGAGCAGTACTTC
-	TRBV30	-	TRBJ1-2	CAWSARRRSLYGYTF	TGTGCCTGGAGTGCGAGGCGAAGATCCCTTTATGGCTACACCTTC
-	TRBV6-5	-	TRBJ1-1	CASSYQGRNTEAFF	TGTGCCAGCAGTTACCAGGGGAGGAACACTGAAGCTTTCTTT
-	TRBV6-6	TRBD1	TRBJ2-7	CASSYTGTGGREQYF	TGTGCCAGCAGTTACACCGGGACAGGGGGCCGGGAGCAGTACTTC
-	TRBV6-5	TRBD1	TRBJ2-1	CASSPGQGPNEQFF	TGTGCCAGCAGCCCGGGACAGGGGCCCAATGAGCAGTTCTTC
-	TRBV29-1	-	TRBJ1-2	CSVEGSSNYGYTF	TGCAGCGTTGAGGGGAGTTCTAACTATGGCTACACCTTC
once	TRBV16	-	TRBJ1-1	CASRVPGTQHSLNTEAFF	TGTGCCAGCAGAGTTCCGGGGACACAACACTCTTTAAACACTGAAGCTTTCTTT
-	TRBV11-3	-	TRBJ1-1	CASSSRGTSTEAFF	TGTGCCAGCAGCTCCCGAGGGACAAGCACTGAAGCTTTCTTT
-	TRBV18	-	TRBJ1-1	CASSPSGNLNTEAFF	TGTGCCAGCTCACCTTCCGGGAACCTGAACACTGAAGCTTTCTTT
-	TRBV5-1	TRBD1	TRBJ2-1	CASSLGQGRVNEQFF	TGCGCCAGCAGCTTGGGACAGGGTCGGGTCAATGAGCAGTTCTTC
-	TRBV10-3	-	TRBJ2-7	CAITQGLIDEQYF	TGTGCCATTACGCAGGGGCTGATCGACGAGCAGTACTTC
-	TRBV19	-	TRBJ1-1	CASMGAGMNTEAFF	TGTGCCAGTATGGGTGCCGGGATGAACACTGAAGCTTTCTTT
-	TRBV6-4	TRBD1	TRBJ1-1	CASSYEGAGNTEAFF	TGTGCCAGCAGTTACGAGGGGGCAGGGAACACTGAAGCTTTCTTT
-	TRBV19	TRBD1	TRBJ2-4	CASAPGTGGSKNIQYF	TGTGCCAGTGCGCCGGGGACAGGGGGCTCCAAAAACATTCAGTACTTC
-	TRBV10-1	-	TRBJ2-5	CASSEPAIGEETQYF	TGCGCCAGCAGTGAGCCAGCAATCGGAGAAGAGACCCAGTACTTC
-	TRBV6-5	TRBD1	TRBJ2-7	CASSHWTGQSYEQYF	TGTGCCAGCAGTCACTGGACGGGACAGTCCTACGAGCAGTACTTC
-	TRBV19	-	TRBJ1-2	CASTLWGGAYGYTF	TGTGCCAGTACCCTATGGGGGGGGGCCTATGGCTACACCTTC
-	TRBV6-1	-	TRBJ2-7	CASSEQGASSYEQYF	TGTGCCAGCAGTGAACAAGGGGCGAGCTCCTACGAGCAGTACTTC
once	TRBV6-5	-	TRBJ1-1	CASSPSDNTEAFF	TGTGCCAGCAGTCCCTCAGATAACACTGAAGCTTTCTTT
-	TRBV7-9	TRBD2	TRBJ2-7	CASSWTSGEYEQYF	TGTGCCAGCAGCTGGACTAGCGGAGAGTACGAGCAGTACTTC
-	TRBV19	TRBD2	TRBJ2-1	CASSSIAGKNEQFF	TGTGCCAGTAGTTCCATAGCGGGTAAGAATGAGCAGTTCTTC
-	TRBV27	-	TRBJ1-4	CASRIAGLANEKLFF	TGTGCCAGCAGGATAGCAGGGTTGGCTAATGAAAAACTGTTTTTT
-	TRBV9	TRBD2	TRBJ2-2	CASSTLAGGTGELFF	TGTGCCAGCAGCACACTAGCGGGAGGCACCGGGGAGCTGTTTTTT
-	TRBV6-1	-	TRBJ1-5	CASSETGYSNQPQHF	TGTGCCAGCAGTGAAACAGGGTATAGCAATCAGCCCCAGCATTTT
-	TRBV5-1	TRBD2	TRBJ2-3	CASSPGPSGRSTDTQYF	TGCGCCAGCAGCCCAGGCCCTAGCGGGAGGTCTACAGATACGCAGTATTTT
-	TRBV6-1	-	TRBJ1-2	CASSRSNSGYTF	TGTGCCAGCAGTCGTTCGAACAGTGGCTACACCTTC
-	TRBV6-5	TRBD1	TRBJ2-3	CASSTDRDTDTQYF	TGTGCCAGCTCAACGGACAGGGACACAGATACGCAGTATTTT
-	TRBV5-6	TRBD2	TRBJ2-7	CASSFLVAAGVYEQYF	TGTGCCAGCAGCTTTTTAGTCGCCGCGGGGGTTTACGAGCAGTACTTC
-	TRBV4-2	TRBD2	TRBJ2-1	CASSQAARTSGSRGYNEQFF	TGTGCCAGCAGCCAAGCCGCCCGGACTAGCGGGAGCCGGGGTTACAATGAGCAGTTCTTC
-	TRBV11-2	TRBD1	TRBJ1-1	CASSSHRGPSAFF	TGTGCCAGCAGCTCTCACAGGGGCCCCTCAGCTTTCTTT
-	TRBV27	-	TRBJ2-3	CASTGNSGRGTDTQYF	TGTGCCAGCACCGGAAACTCGGGCCGGGGGACAGATACGCAGTATTTT
-	TRBV30	TRBD1	TRBJ2-1	CAWRTGWSEQFF	TGTGCCTGGAGGACAGGGTGGTCTGAGCAGTTCTTC
-	TRBV28	-	TRBJ2-7	CASSLWGQGTAYEQYF	TGTGCCAGCAGTTTATGGGGGCAGGGTACCGCCTACGAGCAGTACTTC
-	TRBV7-6	-	TRBJ2-1	CASSLVSGVNNEQFF	TGTGCCAGCAGCTTAGTTAGCGGAGTGAACAATGAGCAGTTCTTC
-	TRBV7-3	TRBD2	TRBJ2-1	CASSLTGSGGNNEQFF	TGTGCCAGCAGCTTAACGGGTAGCGGGGGGAACAATGAGCAGTTCTTC
-	TRBV12-5	-	TRBJ1-1	CASGDGPIGGTEAFF	TGTGCTAGTGGGGACGGGCCGATCGGAGGGACTGAAGCTTTCTTT
-	TRBV2	-	TRBJ2-5	CASIPLWGPQETQYF	TGTGCCAGCATTCCCCTTTGGGGGCCGCAAGAGACCCAGTACTTC
-	TRBV11-3	-	TRBJ2-7	CASSSGGGSSYEQYF	TGTGCCAGCAGCTCGGGTGGAGGGAGCTCCTACGAGCAGTACTTC
-	TRBV6-1	-	TRBJ1-1	CASSEYSNTEAFF	TGTGCCAGCAGTGAATATTCGAACACTGAAGCTTTCTTT
-	TRBV12-5	TRBD1	TRBJ1-5	CASGLARPGQPYSNQPQHF	TGTGCTAGTGGTTTGGCTAGGCCGGGACAGCCTTATAGCAATCAGCCCCAGCATTTT
-	TRBV6-5	-	TRBJ2-7	CASGSYEQYF	TGTGCCAGCGGGAGCTACGAGCAGTACTTC
-	TRBV5-1	-	TRBJ1-2	CASSFSTDQFGYTF	TGCGCCAGCAGCTTTTCGACAGATCAGTTTGGCTACACCTTC
once	TRBV4-2	TRBD1	TRBJ2-7	CASSPYDRGYEQYF	TGTGCCAGCAGCCCCTATGACAGGGGGTACGAGCAGTACTTC
few	TRBV30	TRBD1	TRBJ1-1	CARTGAMNTEAFF	TGTGCCCGGACAGGGGCCATGAACACTGAAGCTTTCTTT
-	TRBV4-1	TRBD2	TRBJ2-2	CASSPREGGELFF	TGCGCCAGCAGCCCCCGGGAGGGCGGGGAGCTGTTTTTT
-	TRBV30	-	TRBJ2-5	CAWSFVVETQYF	TGTGCCTGGAGTTTCGTTGTTGAGACCCAGTACTTC